These 3 T cell receptor beta chains were all obtained from the same sample, sequenced in a study of cytomegalovirus exposure and HLA in healthy donors. Measured with immunoSEQ multiplex PCR; TCRdb has only the in-frame clones, and not every one. The sample has 200,000 to 250,000 clones; 80% to 85% are singletons. Material for sequencing was PBMCs. The receptors were gathered from a woman aged 25 to 45 in good health and CMV-seropositive.

The J gene is TRBJ2-1, the V gene TRBV4-2; D gene ambiguous. The V end was cut by 1 base, the J end by 8 bases, with 6 bases between. Per the germline V gene, CDR1 is LGHNA and CDR2 is YNFKEQ. CDR3 length equals 12 residues. CDR3 in DNA: TGTGCCAGCAGCCAAGGAAGGCATGAGCAGTTCTTC. Translation: CASSQGRHEQFF.

The J gene is TRBJ2-3, the V gene TRBV2; D is uncertain. The CDR3 length is 12 residues. Deletions cut 2 bases from V and 2 bases from J, with 2 bases between. The germline CDR1 and CDR2 sequences are SNHLY and FYNNEI. The CDR3 is CASSETTDTQYF. The CDR3 bases are TGTGCCAGCAGTGAAACCACAGATACGCAGTATTTT.

The chain joins TRBV4-2 to TRBJ2-1; 13 bases map to TRBD2. Germline values: CDR1 LGHNA, CDR2 YNFKEQ. The CDR3 loop spans 17 amino acids. V gave up 4 bases and J gave up 5 bases; unmatched junction bases: 8. CDR3 sequence: CASSPRGTSGTDNEQFF. In DNA, the CDR3 is TGTGCCAGCAGCCCGCGTGGGACTAGCGGGACAGACAATGAGCAGTTCTTC.